Sequencing of this T cell receptor (beta chain) was carried out in a study of blood T cell repertoires in COVID-19. About the research overall: The cDNA or gDNA used as material had been derived from T cells, B-cell-depleted T cells, or PBMCs.

The repertoire was sequenced with immunoSEQ multiplex PCR; TCRdb's copy has only in-frame clones and lacks some. The repertoire holds some 45,000 clones, with approximately 80% as singletons. This CDR3 is 15 amino acids long. The V gene lost 4 bases and the J gene lost 5 bases, with 17 bases spanning the gap. The germline gives CDR1 MGHDK, CDR2 SYGVNS. Sequenced sample: peripheral blood. The rearrangement uses TRBV25-1 and TRBJ1-1; a weak D match, TRBD1 (5 bases). The TCR comes from a human donor in a cohort sampled during active COVID-19. CDR3 loop: CASSGKGRVETEAFF. In DNA form, the CDR3 reads TGTGCCAGCAGTGGCAAGGGCAGGGTCGAAACTGAAGCTTTCTTT.